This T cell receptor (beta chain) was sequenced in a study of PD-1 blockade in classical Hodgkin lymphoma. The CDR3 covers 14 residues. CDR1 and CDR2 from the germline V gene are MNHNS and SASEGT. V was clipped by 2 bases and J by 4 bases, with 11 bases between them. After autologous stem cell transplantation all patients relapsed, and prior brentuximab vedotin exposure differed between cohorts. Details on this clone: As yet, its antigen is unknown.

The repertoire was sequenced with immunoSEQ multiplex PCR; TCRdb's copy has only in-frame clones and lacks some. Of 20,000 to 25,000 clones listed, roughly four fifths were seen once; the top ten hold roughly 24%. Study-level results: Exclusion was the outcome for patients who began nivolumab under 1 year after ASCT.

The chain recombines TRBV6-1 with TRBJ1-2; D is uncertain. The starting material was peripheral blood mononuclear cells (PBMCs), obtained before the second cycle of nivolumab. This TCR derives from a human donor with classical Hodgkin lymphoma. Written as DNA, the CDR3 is TGTGCCAGCAGTGAAACTTGGCAGAGCTATGGCTACACCTTC. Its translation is CASSETWQSYGYTF.